The entry below describes one TCR beta chain. Its target is unknown. Profiling relied on immunoSEQ multiplex PCR, and the TCRdb table lists in-frame clones only, not all of them. The data contain more than 90,000 clones, more than 75% of them singletons. This sample was included in a study of T cell responses to AZD1222 COVID-19 vaccine. Study-level results: Repertoires were obtained only post-peak T cell response. Researchers report vaccine-associated CD4 TCRs spanning spike, with dominance at 160-218 and 743-854. Spike-specific TCRs gained breadth and depth after people received two AZD1222 doses.

Germline CDR1 MNHEY, CDR2 SMNVEV (reference sequence). This CDR3 comprises 16 residues. Trimming pared 7 bases from V and 0 bases from J, leaving 16 bases between. The sample consisted of peripheral blood, taken 28 days after the second AZD1222 dose. The rearrangement joins TRBV27 to TRBJ1-3, with D maybe TRBD1 (6 bases). This sequence was found in an adult who received the AZD1222 COVID-19 vaccine. CDR3 protein: CASTSLGQTSGNTIYF. The CDR3 DNA is TGTGCCAGCACCTCCCTCGGACAGACCTCTGGAAACACCATATATTTT.